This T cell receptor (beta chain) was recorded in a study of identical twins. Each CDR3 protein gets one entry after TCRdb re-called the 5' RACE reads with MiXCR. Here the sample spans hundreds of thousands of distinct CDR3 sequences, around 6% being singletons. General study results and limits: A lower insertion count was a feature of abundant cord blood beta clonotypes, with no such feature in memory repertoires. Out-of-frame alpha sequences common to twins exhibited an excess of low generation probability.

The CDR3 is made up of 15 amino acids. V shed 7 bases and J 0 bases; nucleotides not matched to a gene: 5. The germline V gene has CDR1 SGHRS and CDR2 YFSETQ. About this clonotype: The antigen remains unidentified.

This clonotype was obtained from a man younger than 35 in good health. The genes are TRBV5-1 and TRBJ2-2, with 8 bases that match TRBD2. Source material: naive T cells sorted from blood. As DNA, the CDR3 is TGCGCCAGCCATCCGGGACTAGCGAACACCGGGGAGCTGTTTTTT. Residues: CASHPGLANTGELFF. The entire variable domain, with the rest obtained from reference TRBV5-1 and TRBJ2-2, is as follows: KAGVTQTPRYLIKTRGQQVTLSCSPISGHRSVSWYQQTPGQGLQFLFEYFSETQRNKGNFPGRFSGRQFSNSRSEMNVSTLELGDSALYLCASHPGLANTGELFFGEGSRLTVL.